This T cell receptor beta chain is drawn from a study of T cells expressing NK-cell markers. One entry per CDR3 protein, without DNA, is what TCRdb gives after re-calling the 5' RACE reads. In total, the table holds about 460,000 distinct CDR3 sequences. The CDR3 extends over 15 amino acids. Looked up from germline, CDR1 is MGHRA and CDR2 is YSYEKL. The sample comprised blood T cells: a sorted CD56 or NKG2C T cell subset, CD4+ or CD8+ T cells, or bulk PBMC T cells (not recorded which). The receptor was derived from a woman aged 45-60 years in good health. The V gene is TRBV4-1, the J gene TRBJ2-7; without DNA, the TCRdb call of TRBD1 cannot be checked. The chain's CDR3 is CASSQGGGRTYEQYF.